This TCR beta chain is from a study of blood T cell repertoires in COVID-19. The CDR3 runs to 15 residues. Between the trimmed V and J ends, which lost 5 bases and 0 bases, there was a span of 13 bases. Germline-derived CDR1 and CDR2 are LNHDA and SQIVND (reference sequence). Original methodology: From reference gene primer amplification, estimates of nucleated cell counts were derived. Assay used: immunoSEQ multiplex PCR; TCRdb lists only in-frame clones, some missing. V and J calls and clone size are copied from that table; D and trimming were computed from the DNA. The repertoire includes roughly 340,000 clones, about 89% of them detected once, and roughly 6.3% sits in the top ten.

Sample: peripheral blood. V usage is TRBV19 and J usage is TRBJ2-5, with D possibly matching TRBD2 (5 bases). The receptor's source is a woman aged 50 to 60 with COVID-19, enrolled during active disease. The DNA for the CDR3 is TGTGCCAGTAGTCTAAACGGACTGTACCAAGAGACCCAGTACTTC. This translates into CASSLNGLYQETQYF.